The T cell receptor beta chain under discussion was sequenced for a study of cytomegalovirus exposure and HLA in healthy donors. Study information: Falling in the Caucasian-associated ancestry cluster were 80% to 90% of a few hundred genotyped donors. Overall study findings and caveats: The likely origin of a cluster of highly shared sequence variants was a sequencing artifact. Analysis performed later found about 17,000 TCR beta sequences associated with HLA alleles at 0.05 false discovery rate. Later analysis associated a missense DCLRE1C variant with TCR beta V- and J-gene trimming.

This PCR relied on a set of 60 Vbeta primers and 13 Jbeta primers. This table comes from immunoSEQ multiplex PCR, and its TCRdb copy is limited to in-frame clones, with some not included. Of roughly 100,000 clones in the sample, roughly 67% are singletons; the top ten hold approximately 21%. The CDR3 sequence is 14 residues long. Germline values: CDR1 MGHDK, CDR2 SYGVNS. V was pared by 8 bases and J by 6 bases, with 17 bases between. With respect to this clone: The antigen is unknown.

The sequenced sample consisted of PBMCs. The origin of this receptor is a woman between 50 and 59 years old in good health and CMV-seropositive. The chain is built from TRBV25-1 and TRBJ2-1; D ambiguous. CDR3 coding DNA: TGTGCCAGCCCCAGATGGTGGCTGATCAATGAGCAGTTCTTC. This translates into CASPRWWLINEQFF.